Here is one T cell receptor (beta chain) with its context. As yet, its antigen is unknown. PCR was performed using 60 Vbeta and 13 Jbeta primers. Original analysis: A later analysis counted about 80 million unique TCR beta chains, some 12 million shared. This table comes from immunoSEQ multiplex PCR, and its TCRdb copy is limited to in-frame clones, with some not included. That table is the source of V, J and clone size, and D and trimming were worked out from the DNA. The data contain approximately 93,000 clones, approximately 64% of them seen just once; the ten biggest clones take up 5.9%. This CDR3 has 13 amino acids. J gave up 11 bases and V 6 bases, and 15 bases lay outside the gene matches. Germline-derived CDR1 and CDR2 are SQVTM and ANQGSEA. This specimen belongs to a study of cytomegalovirus exposure and HLA in healthy donors. Whole-study results and caveats: In a later analysis, common viral pathogens appeared linked to several of the most significant clusters.

The sequence derives from a boy under 18 in good health and CMV-seropositive. Sequences were obtained from PBMCs. The chain couples TRBV29-1 to TRBJ1-1; 7 bases map to TRBD1. This CDR3 reads CSVHLQGPQEAFF. The CDR3 DNA is TGCAGCGTCCACCTACAGGGGCCCCAGGAGGCTTTCTTT.